This T cell receptor beta chain emerged from a study of post-analysis software for immune sequencing data. Study findings and constraints: When patients were compared with controls, about five TRBV segments were more frequent, TRBV5-6, TRBV5-1 and TRBV20-1 among them.

The TCR beta cDNA libraries carried unique molecular identifiers. TCRdb reprocessed the PCR reads with MiXCR, giving one entry per CDR3 protein. The sample gives around 710,000 distinct CDR3 sequences, about half of which show up once; over 4.5% is in the top ten. J gave up 5 bases and V 4 bases, and 12 bases lay outside the gene matches. Germline V gene sequence: CDR1 SGDLS, CDR2 YYNGEE. This CDR3 is 16 amino acids long. A note on this clonotype: Its antigen is undetermined.

Sequenced material: blood. The sequence derives from a girl aged 10 to 17 with multiple sclerosis. This chain uses TRBV9 with TRBJ2-1; 7 bases are a match to TRBD2. CDR3 sequence reads: CASSQELAWANNEQFF. DNA of the CDR3: TGTGCCAGCAGCCAAGAACTAGCGTGGGCAAACAATGAGCAGTTCTTC.